Listed below are T cell receptor beta chains from one sample, sequenced in a study of identical twins. Via MiXCR, TCRdb re-called the 5' RACE reads, giving one row per CDR3 protein. This table holds 400,000 to 550,000 distinct CDR3 sequences, roughly an eighth found once. These sequences were also reported in another study, on yellow fever vaccine responses in identical twins.

Material: CD4+ T cells sorted from blood. The receptors stem from a woman younger than 30 in good health. Both conserved end residues are part of each CDR3. D genes are given only for firm matches. Clone sizes are given selectively: once, few, many, or a class where the clone is expanded.

size	V	J	D	DNA	CDR3
.	TRBV4-1	TRBJ2-1	TRBD2	TGCGCCAGCAGCCAAGAGCAAGCGGGATACTACAATGAGCAGTTCTTC	CASSQEQAGYYNEQFF
few	TRBV28	TRBJ1-2	TRBD1	TGTGCCAGCAGCCGGGGGGACAGCGGGGGGTACACCTTC	CASSRGDSGGYTF
.	TRBV10-2	TRBJ2-2	TRBD1	TGCGCCAGCAGTGCGACAAGGGGGCGGGGGGAGCTGTTTTTT	CASSATRGRGELFF
.	TRBV18	TRBJ2-7	.	TGTGCCAGCTCACCGGCAGGCCGCGTAGCCTACGAGCAGTACTTC	CASSPAGRVAYEQYF
few	TRBV11-2	TRBJ2-3	.	TGTGCCAGCAGCTTAGGGCTAGGGAGCCCAGATACGCAGTATTTT	CASSLGLGSPDTQYF
.	TRBV27	TRBJ2-1	TRBD2	TGTGCCAGCAGTAAGGGGGTAGCGGGGGACAATGAGCAGTTCTTC	CASSKGVAGDNEQFF
many	TRBV28	TRBJ2-7	TRBD1	TGTGCCAGCAAGGCCCGGGACAGGAGCTCCTACGAGCAGTACTTC	CASKARDRSSYEQYF
.	TRBV20-1	TRBJ2-7	.	TGCAGTGCCACCGACAGGCCGCCCTACGAGCAGTACTTC	CSATDRPPYEQYF
few	TRBV3-1	TRBJ2-2	TRBD1	TGTGCCAGCTGGGACAGAAACACCGGGGAGCTGTTTTTT	CASWDRNTGELFF
.	TRBV11-3	TRBJ2-3	.	TGTGCCAGCAGCCACTTATGGGGGAACGGGGGCGGAGATACGCAGTATTTT	CASSHLWGNGGGDTQYF
.	TRBV5-1	TRBJ2-3	TRBD1	TGCGCCAGCAGCGCCCGGACAGGGTCCGCAGATACGCAGTATTTT	CASSARTGSADTQYF
many	TRBV5-1	TRBJ2-1	.	TGCGCCAGCACCCTAGAGGGCTACAATGAGCAGTTCTTC	CASTLEGYNEQFF
.	TRBV20-1	TRBJ2-1	.	TGCAGCGGCGGGCGGGGAACAGACAATGAGCAGTTCTTC	CSGGRGTDNEQFF
.	TRBV28	TRBJ2-7	.	TGTGCCAGCAGTTTCTCGGCTTCGGGCTCCTACGAGCAGTACTTC	CASSFSASGSYEQYF
.	TRBV20-1	TRBJ2-5	TRBD1	TGCAGTGCTAGACTCCCGGGACAGGGAAGGGAGACCCAGTACTTC	CSARLPGQGRETQYF
.	TRBV6-1	TRBJ2-5	TRBD2	TGTGCCAGCAGGCCGGGGGGGGTTGAGACCCAGTACTTC	CASRPGGVETQYF
many	TRBV4-3	TRBJ2-7	.	TGCGCCAGCAGCCAAGAGCTGGGGTACTACGAGCAGTACTTC	CASSQELGYYEQYF
few	TRBV15	TRBJ1-5	.	TGTGCCACCAGCAGTTTCGGGGACCATTTTCAGCCCCAGCATTTT	CATSSFGDHFQPQHF
.	TRBV4-1	TRBJ2-1	TRBD2	TGCGCCAGCAGCCTCTTGCCAGGACTAGCGGGAGGTGGGGGGGGGTTCTTC	CASSLLPGLAGGGGGFF
.	TRBV5-1	TRBJ2-3	.	TGCGCCAGCTGCACAGGAGGGGGTAGCACAGATACGCAGTATTTT	CASCTGGGSTDTQYF
.	TRBV7-2	TRBJ2-3	TRBD2	TGTGCCAGCAGCCCGACTAGCGGGGGATTTAGAGATACGCAGTATTTT	CASSPTSGGFRDTQYF
many	TRBV4-3	TRBJ2-1	.	TGCGCCAGCAGCCAACCTCCCTACTCTGAGCAGTTCTTC	CASSQPPYSEQFF
many	TRBV7-9	TRBJ2-3	TRBD1	TGTGCCAGCAGCCTCGGACAGGCTAGCACAGATACGCAGTATTTT	CASSLGQASTDTQYF
.	TRBV6-2/TRBV6-3	TRBJ2-1	TRBD1	TGTGCCAGCACCTCCGGACAGGGTAATGAGCAGTTCTTC	CASTSGQGNEQFF